One and the same sample provided the 19 T cell receptor beta chains below, sequenced in a study of blood T cell repertoires in COVID-19. Produced via immunoSEQ multiplex PCR; TCRdb's table is partial and in-frame only. The sample records approximately 450,000 clones, roughly nine tenths being singletons. Sequenced material: PBMCs or T cells enriched from blood (not recorded which). The receptors derive from a man aged 30-40 years who had recovered from COVID-19.

V usage is TRBV21-1 and J usage is TRBJ2-1; the table calls TRBD2, which could not be checked here. TRBV21-1 is recorded as a pseudogene. The CDR3 has 19 amino acids. The CDR3 bases are TGTGCCAGCAGGGCCGGGACTAGCGGGGTAGCCCTCATCCGGAGTGAGCAGTTCTTC. Amino acid sequence: CASRAGTSGVALIRSEQFF.

The rearrangement uses TRBV5-5 and TRBJ2-3; TRBD2 matches at 7 bases. Germline V gene sequence: CDR1 SGHKS, CDR2 YYEKEE (reference sequence). Unmatched junction bases numbered 7, after V lost 4 bases and J lost 2 bases. The CDR3 extends over 15 amino acids. DNA of the CDR3: TGTGCCAGCAGCGCCTCTAGCGGCCTCACAGATACGCAGTATTTT. Translating gives CASSASSGLTDTQYF.

This clone was seen once. V is TRBV28 and J is TRBJ2-1; maybe TRBD2 (5 bases). Trimming removed 6 bases at V and 2 bases at J, with 8 bases between. From germline, CDR1 is MDHEN and CDR2 SYDVKM. The CDR3 runs to 13 residues. CDR3 in DNA: TGTGCCAGCAGCGGGAACACCTACAATGAGCAGTTCTTC. Translated, it gives CASSGNTYNEQFF. Combining the CDR3 with reference TRBV28 and TRBJ2-1 gives the whole variable domain DVKVTQSSRYLVKRTGEKVFLECVQDMDHENMFWYRQDPGLGLRLIYFSYDVKMKEKGDIPEGYSVSREKKERFSLILESASTNQTSMYLCASSGNTYNEQFFGPGTRLTVL.

V is TRBV10-3 and J is TRBJ2-5; 9 nucleotides match TRBD1. V lost 1 base, J lost 5 bases, and 8 bases stayed unmatched. This CDR3 is built from 16 residues. The germline V gene encodes CDR1 ENHRY and CDR2 SYGVKD. CDR3 residues: CAISELGGTGKETQYF. DNA of the CDR3: TGTGCCATCAGTGAGTTGGGAGGGACAGGGAAGGAGACCCAGTACTTC.

The chain has TRBV6-1 and TRBJ2-1, with TRBD1 as a possible D gene (6 bases). Germline CDR1 reads MNHNS; CDR2 reads SASEGT. V lost 2 bases to trimming and J lost 9 bases, with 11 bases between them. CDR3 size: 13 residues. The CDR3 protein is CASSENQGGEQFF. Here the CDR3 DNA reads TGTGCCAGCAGTGAAAATCAAGGGGGTGAGCAGTTCTTC.

This clone was seen a few times. The same CDR3 is also encoded by other DNA sequences in this sample. V usage is TRBV19 and J usage is TRBJ2-6; D is uncertain. Germline V lookup: CDR1 LNHDA, CDR2 SQIVND (reference sequence). CDR3 length: 13 residues. The V gene lost 8 bases and the J gene lost 1 base, with 6 bases spanning the gap. The CDR3 region has the DNA TGTGCCAGTTCCCAGTCTGGGGCCAACGTCCTGACTTTC. Its translation is CASSQSGANVLTF.

The J gene is TRBJ2-1, the V gene TRBV5-1; D is possibly TRBD1 (5 bases). V lost 0 bases to trimming and J lost 4 bases, with 8 bases between them. Germline V gene lookup returns CDR1 SGHRS and CDR2 YFSETQ. This CDR3 is built from 14 residues. CDR3 amino acids: CASSLATEYNEQFF. The CDR3 nucleotides read TGCGCCAGCAGCTTGGCGACAGAATACAATGAGCAGTTCTTC. Combining the CDR3 with reference TRBV5-1 and TRBJ2-1 gives the whole variable domain KAGVTQTPRYLIKTRGQQVTLSCSPISGHRSVSWYQQTPGQGLQFLFEYFSETQRNKGNFPGRFSGRQFSNSRSEMNVSTLELGDSALYLCASSLATEYNEQFFGPGTRLTVL.

This rearrangement joins TRBV18 to TRBJ1-6, with a weak D call TRBD1 (5 bases). Trimming shortened V by 1 base and J by 7 bases, and 11 bases separated the two germline ends. The CDR3 contains 15 residues. Germline CDR1 reads KGHSH; CDR2 reads LQKENI. The CDR3: CASSPLGQQNSPLHF. As DNA, the CDR3 is TGTGCCAGCTCACCACTTGGACAACAGAATTCACCCCTCCACTTT. Filled out from reference TRBV18 and TRBJ1-6, the complete variable domain reads NAGVMQNPRHLVRRRGQEARLRCSPMKGHSHVYWYRQLPEEGLKFMVYLQKENIIDESGMPKERFSAEFPKEGPSILRIQQVVRGDSAAYFCASSPLGQQNSPLHFGNGTRLTVT.

The V and J genes are TRBV10-3 and TRBJ1-4, with D unclear. Germline values: CDR1 ENHRY, CDR2 SYGVKD. V lost 2 bases and J lost 7, with 14 bases in between. The CDR3 runs to 15 residues. The CDR3 loop is CAISEHNRGLEKLFF. In nucleotides, the CDR3 is TGTGCCATCAGTGAGCATAACCGCGGCCTTGAAAAACTGTTTTTT.

The genes are TRBV28 and TRBJ2-7, with D tentatively TRBD2 (5 bases). The V gene lost 5 bases and the J gene lost 3 bases, with 23 bases spanning the gap. The CDR3 extends over 17 amino acids. Germline V gives CDR1 MDHEN, CDR2 SYDVKM. In DNA, the CDR3 is TGTGCCAGCAGTACCCTTCACCGGGAATACAGCTTCTACGAGCAGTACTTC. As protein: CASSTLHREYSFYEQYF.

The chain has TRBV5-1 and TRBJ2-2; the D gene is possibly TRBD2 (6 bases). This CDR3 comprises 15 residues. Germline loops: CDR1 SGHRS, CDR2 YFSETQ. Trimming removed 1 base at V and 1 base at J, with 8 bases between. CDR3 residues: CASSLPRGNTGELFF. CDR3 in DNA: TGCGCCAGCAGCTTGCCGCGGGGGAACACCGGGGAGCTGTTTTTT. Supplemented by reference TRBV5-1 and TRBJ2-2, the full variable domain reads KAGVTQTPRYLIKTRGQQVTLSCSPISGHRSVSWYQQTPGQGLQFLFEYFSETQRNKGNFPGRFSGRQFSNSRSEMNVSTLELGDSALYLCASSLPRGNTGELFFGEGSRLTVL.

The V gene is TRBV11-2, the J gene TRBJ2-7; D ambiguous. Germline assignment: CDR1 SGHAT and CDR2 FQNNGV. The CDR3 consists of 15 residues. V was trimmed by 1 base and J by 2 bases, leaving 12 bases between them. CDR3 loop: CASSLVRSSTYEQYF. The CDR3 region has the DNA TGTGCCAGCAGCTTAGTGCGGTCCAGCACCTACGAGCAGTACTTC.

This clone was counted a few times. Other DNA sequences in this sample translate to the same CDR3. The CDR3 region has the DNA TGTGCCAGCAGCTTAGTAGCGGGAGGGGGTTACGAGCAGTACTTC. The encoded protein is CASSLVAGGGYEQYF. The chain recombines TRBV7-8 with TRBJ2-7, with 11 positions matching TRBD2. CDR3 size: 15 residues. The ends lost 1 base at V and 4 bases at J; junction bases unmatched: 3. Per the germline V gene, CDR1 is SGHVS and CDR2 is FQNEAQ.

The chain carries TRBV19 and TRBJ2-7; possibly TRBD2 for D (5 bases). Germline V gives CDR1 LNHDA, CDR2 SQIVND (reference sequence). The CDR3 spans 11 residues. V shed 5 bases and J shed 4 bases, with 6 bases lying between them. The CDR3 DNA sequence: TGTGCCAGTAGTCGGGGTTACGAGCAGTACTTC. Its protein product is CASSRGYEQYF.

The rearrangement uses TRBV5-4 and TRBJ1-1; TRBD1 is a possible D gene (6 bases). Trimming took off 4 bases at V and 1 base at J, with 11 bases between the two ends. The CDR3 length is 14 residues. Germline-derived CDR1 and CDR2 are SGHNT and YYREEE (reference sequence). CDR3 residues: CASSDPTGNTEAFF. The CDR3 bases are TGTGCCAGCAGCGACCCGACAGGGAACACTGAAGCTTTCTTT.

V usage is TRBV5-1 and J usage is TRBJ2-2; 11 bases align to TRBD2. Germline V gene sequence: CDR1 SGHRS, CDR2 YFSETQ. The CDR3 runs to 16 residues. V trimming: 0 bases; J trimming: 7 bases; junction bases outside the gene matches: 5. The CDR3 sequence is CASSLALAGAVGELFF. The CDR3 DNA sequence: TGCGCCAGCAGCTTGGCACTAGCGGGAGCGGTCGGGGAGCTGTTTTTT.

J is TRBJ2-6 and V is TRBV5-4; TRBD2 might be the D (6 bases). The CDR3 runs 14 residues. CDR1 is SGHNT, CDR2 YYREEE, per germline (reference sequence). Trimming took 4 bases from V and 3 from J, leaving 8 bases between them. The CDR3 DNA reads TGTGCCAGCAGCCAGGGAGGTGGGGCCAACGTCCTGACTTTC. Translation gives CASSQGGGANVLTF.

This chain connects TRBV7-9 to TRBJ1-2; D is unresolved. V was pared by 1 base and J by 8 bases, with 8 bases between. Germline CDR1 is SEHNR and CDR2 is FQNEAQ (reference sequence). This CDR3 region has 12 residues. The CDR3 nucleotides are TGTGCCAGCAGCTTAGGTTCCGGGGGCTACACCTTC. This translates into CASSLGSGGYTF.

The chain is built from TRBV28 and TRBJ1-3; TRBD1 might be the D (6 bases). This CDR3 contains 15 residues. Per germline, CDR1 MDHEN and CDR2 SYDVKM. V lost 5 bases to trimming and J lost 0 bases, with 11 bases between them. The CDR3 sequence is CASSPHRVSGNTIYF. In nucleotides, the CDR3 is TGTGCCAGCAGTCCCCACAGGGTCTCTGGAAACACCATATATTTT.